The clone carrying this TCR beta chain was observed a handful of times. Its antigen is currently unknown. 60 Vbeta and 13 Jbeta primers were used in PCR. TCRdb's table, derived via immunoSEQ multiplex PCR, lists solely in-frame clones and lacks some. The table has around 140,000 clones, less than 85% seen once. The data derive from a study of cytomegalovirus exposure and HLA in healthy donors. As for the study in general: In an earlier analysis, some 110 million unique TCR beta sequences were found from approximately 170 million T cells. There were approximately 80 million unique TCRs (from HLA-typed donors) in an early data release.

V was pared by 1 base and J by 0 bases, with 13 bases between. Germline V lookup: CDR1 SEHNR, CDR2 FQNEAQ (reference sequence). This CDR3 is 16 amino acids long. Notes on the study in general: Across all donors, roughly uniform sequencing depth was an assumption of the presence/absence analyses.

The receptor comes from a middle-aged man in good health and CMV-seronegative. The chain joins TRBV7-9 to TRBJ2-7, with a possible D match to TRBD2 (7 bases). The specimen sequenced was PBMCs. The DNA of the CDR3 is TGTGCCAGCAGCTTAGGGGGGGGCGGGAGCTCCTACGAGCAGTACTTC. Its translation is CASSLGGGGSSYEQYF.